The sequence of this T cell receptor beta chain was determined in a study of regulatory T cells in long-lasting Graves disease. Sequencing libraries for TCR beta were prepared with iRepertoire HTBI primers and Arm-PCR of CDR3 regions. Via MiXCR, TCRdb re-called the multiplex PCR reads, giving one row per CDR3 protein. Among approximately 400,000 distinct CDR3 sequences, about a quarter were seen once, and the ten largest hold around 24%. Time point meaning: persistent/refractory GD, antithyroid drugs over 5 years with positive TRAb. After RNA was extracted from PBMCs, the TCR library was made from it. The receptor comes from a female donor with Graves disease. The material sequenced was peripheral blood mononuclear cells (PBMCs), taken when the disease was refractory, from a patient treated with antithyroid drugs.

The CDR3 spells CASSYGISAAALRETQYF. The CDR3 nucleotides read TGTGCCAGCAGCTATGGCATTAGCGCCGCGGCCCTCCGAGAGACCCAGTACTTC. This chain links TRBV7-9 with TRBJ2-5; D might be TRBD2 (5 bases). With 4 bases removed from V and 4 bases from J, the gap between germline ends came to 25 bases. Germline CDR1 reads SEHNR; CDR2 reads FQNEAQ (reference sequence). This CDR3 is built from 18 residues.